The rows below give T cell receptor beta chains drawn from one sample of a study of molecular identifiers for immune sequencing clone quantification. TCRdb re-analysed the PCR reads in MiXCR, keeping a single row per CDR3 protein. The sample comprises about 640,000 distinct CDR3 sequences, approximately 20% of which are singletons, and roughly 0.9% rests with the top ten. The sample taken for sequencing was naive CD8+ T cells from blood, with Jurkat cell RNA spiked in. Receptor source: a human donor in good health. Some libraries in this study had Jurkat cell RNA spiked in. CDR3s include the opening cysteine and the closing phenylalanine or tryptophan. The D gene is left open where the match is weak. The size of a clone is reported for some rows only, either as once, few or many, or as a class for expanded clones.

>TRBJ1-1|TRBV7-9|many|.
CASSSPRELEAFF
TGTGCCAGCAGCTCTCCCCGGGAGCTTGAAGCTTTCTTT
>TRBJ1-2|TRBV7-6|many|TRBD1
CASSSLGPGGSYGYTF
TGTGCCAGCAGCTCCCTGGGTCCAGGGGGTAGTTATGGCTACACCTTC
>TRBJ2-1|TRBV4-3|.|TRBD2
CASSQDRGGPLNEQFF
TGCGCCAGCAGCCAAGACCGGGGAGGGCCCCTCAATGAGCAGTTCTTC
>TRBJ2-3|TRBV28|many|TRBD2
CASSLRASGLTDTQYF
TGTGCCAGCAGTTTACGGGCTAGCGGGCTAACAGATACGCAGTATTTT
>TRBJ2-7|TRBV4-1|few|.
CASSQGPGGSYEQYF
TGCGCCAGCAGCCAAGGCCCAGGTGGCTCCTACGAGCAGTACTTC
>TRBJ1-4|TRBV7-9|many|.
CASSSREQRAGNEKLFF
TGTGCCAGCAGCTCAAGAGAACAGAGGGCGGGGAATGAAAAACTGTTTTTT
>TRBJ2-7|TRBV9|.|TRBD2
CASSALRRESYEQYF
TGTGCCAGCAGCGCCCTTAGGCGGGAGTCTTACGAGCAGTACTTC
>TRBJ2-5|TRBV5-4|many|TRBD1
CASSPRTGGIETQYF
TGTGCCAGCAGCCCCCGGACAGGTGGGATTGAGACCCAGTACTTC
>TRBJ2-7|TRBV5-1|many|.
CASSIGDGAYEQYF
TGCGCCAGCAGCATAGGGGACGGAGCCTACGAGCAGTACTTC
>TRBJ2-1|TRBV6-2/TRBV6-3|few|.
CASTSGYYNEQFF
TGTGCCAGCACAAGTGGGTACTACAATGAGCAGTTCTTC
>TRBJ2-7|TRBV2|few|.
CASSEARGGTYEQYF
TGTGCCAGCAGTGAAGCGAGGGGGGGGACCTACGAGCAGTACTTC
>TRBJ2-5|TRBV5-1|many|.
CASSLEGRKETQYF
TGCGCCAGCAGCTTGGAGGGGAGGAAGGAGACCCAGTACTTC
>TRBJ2-2|TRBV27|many|.
CASRSRVNTRISGELFF
TGTGCCAGCAGATCCAGGGTAAACACTCGAATAAGCGGGGAGCTGTTTTTT
>TRBJ2-3|TRBV15|many|.
CATSPGQDLTDTQYF
TGTGCCACCAGTCCCGGACAAGACTTAACAGATACGCAGTATTTT
>TRBJ2-7|TRBV20-1|.|TRBD2
CSALGLAGVYGTYEQYF
TGCAGTGCTCTGGGACTAGCGGGAGTTTACGGGACCTACGAGCAGTACTTC
>TRBJ1-5|TRBV19|.|.
CASTPGGYQPQHF
TGTGCCAGTACTCCGGGGGGTTACCAGCCCCAGCATTTT
>TRBJ1-1|TRBV12-3/TRBV12-4|many|.
CASSFMVNTEAFF
TGTGCCAGCAGTTTTATGGTGAACACTGAAGCTTTCTTT
>TRBJ1-2|TRBV29-1|many|TRBD1
CSVVGLDRVDYGYTF
TGCAGCGTTGTAGGATTGGACAGGGTTGACTATGGCTACACCTTC
>TRBJ1-2|TRBV29-1|many|.
CSVEDPARYGYTF
TGCAGCGTTGAAGATCCGGCCAGATATGGCTACACCTTC
>TRBJ2-3|TRBV6-6|many|.
CASSVSYRDTQYF
TGTGCCAGCAGCGTATCTTACAGAGATACGCAGTATTTT
>TRBJ1-6|TRBV20-1|many|TRBD1
CSATDRDSYNSPLHF
TGCAGTGCTACCGACAGGGATTCTTATAATTCACCCCTCCACTTT
>TRBJ2-2|TRBV3-1|many|.
CASSRVGYAGELFF
TGTGCCAGCAGCCGCGTCGGGTACGCCGGGGAGCTGTTTTTT
>TRBJ1-1|TRBV7-6|many|TRBD1
CASRPGAGGTEAFF
TGTGCCAGCAGGCCGGGGGCAGGGGGCACTGAAGCTTTCTTT
>TRBJ1-4|TRBV12-2|few|.
CASRSRTVKYGEKLFF
TGTGCAAGTCGCTCACGGACAGTTAAGTATGGAGAAAAACTGTTTTTT
>TRBJ2-3|TRBV3-2|few|.
CASSQERLAGETDTQYF
TGTGCCAGCAGCCAAGAACGCCTAGCGGGGGAAACAGATACGCAGTATTTT
>TRBJ1-2|TRBV6-2/TRBV6-3|.|.
CASSYDTNYGYTF
TGTGCCAGCAGTTACGACACTAACTATGGCTACACCTTC
>TRBJ2-3|TRBV13|many|.
CASSLGQFVDTQYF
TGTGCCAGCAGCTTAGGCCAGTTTGTAGATACGCAGTATTTT
>TRBJ1-1|TRBV4-1|many|TRBD1
CASSQGVNTEAFF
TGTGCCAGCAGCCAGGGGGTTAACACTGAAGCTTTCTTT
>TRBJ2-7|TRBV11-2|.|TRBD1
CASSLDRGYAYEQCF
TGTGCCAGCAGCTTGGACAGGGGGTACGCCTACGAGCAGTGCTTC
>TRBJ2-2|TRBV20-1|many|.
CSARFPARNTGELFF
TGCAGTGCTAGATTTCCCGCTCGGAACACCGGGGAGCTGTTTTTT
>TRBJ2-1|TRBV6-2/TRBV6-3|.|.
CASSYGRGATYNEQFF
TGTGCCAGCAGTTACGGTCGGGGGGCCACCTACAATGAGCAGTTCTTC